The 7 T cell receptor beta chains listed next were all sequenced from one sample in a study of blood T cell repertoires in COVID-19. The method was immunoSEQ multiplex PCR; TCRdb's version includes in-frame clones alone and lacks a portion of them. The repertoire holds about 220,000 clones, roughly 80% seen once, with 5.1% in the top ten. Material: peripheral blood. These receptor sequences come from a human donor in a cohort sampled during active COVID-19.

This clone was observed a handful of times. The chain has TRBV5-1 and TRBJ1-1, with D hard to call. Germline V gene data show CDR1 as SGHRS and CDR2 as YFSETQ. The CDR3 spans 14 residues. The V end was cut by 3 bases, the J end by 3 bases, with 12 bases between. The CDR3 bases are TGCGCCAGCAGCTCCGGGCGCGGGGACACTGAAGCTTTCTTT. Encoded protein: CASSSGRGDTEAFF.

Turning to this clone: Given a much more abundant clone one base away, this may be a read error. The gene calls are TRBV6-5 and TRBJ1-5; 8 positions agree with TRBD1. V was pared by 6 bases and J by 2 bases, with 0 bases of the junction left unmatched. The CDR3 length is 13 residues. Germline V gene sequence: CDR1 MNHEY, CDR2 SVGAGI. CDR3 amino acids: CASRDRGNQPQHF. In DNA, the CDR3 is TGTGCCAGCAGGGACAGGGGCAATCAGCCCCAGCATTTT.

This chain uses TRBV9 with TRBJ1-1; possible D gene TRBD1, 5 bases. V dropped 0 bases and J dropped 0 bases, with 6 bases sitting between them. There are 14 residues in the CDR3. Germline CDR1 SGDLS, CDR2 YYNGEE. DNA for the CDR3: TGTGCCAGCAGCGTAGGGGGGGTGAACACTGAAGCTTTCTTT. Protein product: CASSVGGVNTEAFF.

The V call is TRBV4-1, the J call TRBJ1-4; D perhaps matches TRBD1 (5 bases). Germline V CDR1 and CDR2: MGHRA, YSYEKL. CDR3 length equals 15 residues. Trimming left V 6 bases short and J 4 bases short, with 15 bases between. CDR3 in DNA: TGCGCCAGCAGGCGGGGGGGAGCCTATAATGAAAAACTGTTTTTT. Protein sequence: CASRRGGAYNEKLFF.

DNA of the CDR3: TGTGCCAGCAGTTTAGGCAGGGCGCTCTATGGCTACACCTTC. It translates to CASSLGRALYGYTF. V gene TRBV28 combines with J gene TRBJ1-2; tentative D call: TRBD1 (5 bases). The V end was cut by 2 bases, the J end by 4 bases, with 11 bases between. The germline gives CDR1 MDHEN, CDR2 SYDVKM. CDR3 length equals 14 residues.

This clone has only a few counts. The chain links TRBV4-1 to TRBJ2-3; possible D gene TRBD2, 6 bases. Trimming shortened V by 2 bases and J by 0 bases, and 9 bases separated the two germline ends. The CDR3 loop spans 15 amino acids. Germline CDR1 and CDR2: MGHRA and YSYEKL. CDR3 nucleotide sequence: TGCGCCAGCAGCCAACGGGACTTTAGCACAGATACGCAGTATTTT. Protein product: CASSQRDFSTDTQYF.

This clone was observed a few times. J is TRBJ1-2 and V is TRBV21-1; TRBD1, the table's D call, was not compared with the DNA. TRBV21-1 is shown as a pseudogene. The CDR3 totals 17 residues. DNA for the CDR3: TGTGCCAGCAGCAAATATCTTCCACAGGGGGTTAACTATGGCTACACCTTC. Its translation is CASSKYLPQGVNYGYTF.